This TCR beta chain was obtained from a study of T cell responses to AZD1222 COVID-19 vaccine. Study-wide points: A mostly white British donor set with more females was recruited, and clonal diversity was possibly underestimated. Just a handful of AZD1222 recipients were seropositive at baseline. Every sample of the repertoires postdated the peak T cell response.

TCRdb keeps only in-frame clones here, not all; method: immunoSEQ multiplex PCR. The sample contains under 200,000 clones, just over 90% of which appear only once. CDR3 length equals 13 residues. Germline values: CDR1 SGHDN, CDR2 FVKESK. V lost 3 bases, J lost 7 bases, and 13 bases lay in between. With regard to this clone: What it binds is not known.

The rearrangement links TRBV14 to TRBJ2-7; the D gene is possibly TRBD2 (6 bases). This TCR was recovered from an adult in good health. Source: peripheral blood, taken on day 0 of AZD1222 vaccination. For the CDR3, the DNA is TGTGCCAGCAGCCACCTACTAGCCAGGGAGCAGTACTTC. Its protein product is CASSHLLAREQYF.